Sequencing of this T cell receptor (beta chain) was carried out in a study of blood T cells in healthy people across ages. This clonotype was picked up many times. With V trimmed by 6 bases and J by 10 bases, 9 bases remained unmatched. Germline assignment: CDR1 DFQATT and CDR2 SNEGSKA (reference sequence). The CDR3 is 13 residues long. A J-beta primer mix and a sample-barcoded 5' primer were used in a second PCR of about 6 to 12 cycles. TCRdb reprocessed the 5' RACE reads with MiXCR, giving one entry per CDR3 protein. In the table there are more than 800,000 distinct CDR3 sequences, 45% of which are singletons.

Material for sequencing was blood. The clonotype comes from a woman aged 60-70 years in good health. The chain joins TRBV20-1 to TRBJ2-1, with 10 bases aligning to TRBD2. The CDR3, as DNA: TGCAGTGCGCGACGCCTAGCGGGAGAAGAGCAGTTCTTC. It yields the protein CSARRLAGEEQFF.